This note documents a single TCR beta chain sequence. This entry belongs to a study of T cells after yellow fever vaccination. Study-level background: Those fractions that held only low numbers of cells were prepared using the SMART-Seq v4 Ultra Low Input RNA kit.

The CDR3 is 15 amino acids. Germline V gives CDR1 SGHKS, CDR2 YYEKEE (reference sequence). The V and J ends lost 4 bases and 6 bases, in that order; junction bases with no gene match: 13. Universal primer sites and UMIs were introduced during 5'RACE template-switching synthesis of TCR cDNA. TCRdb re-derived calls from the 5' RACE reads in MiXCR, one entry per CDR3 protein. The sample lists 510,000 or so distinct CDR3 sequences; over 15% were seen once. The sequenced sample was PBMCs, obtained 15 days after the yellow fever booster vaccination. The clonotype was recovered from a man aged 30 to 39 who received the YFV17D yellow fever vaccine. The J gene is TRBJ2-7, the V gene TRBV5-5; the match to TRBD2 covers 7 bases. The DNA for the CDR3 is TGTGCCAGCAGCATGGGACTACGGGGGGACCTCGAGCAGTACTTC. Translated: CASSMGLRGDLEQYF.